The clone carrying this TCR beta chain was seen many times. Its antigen is as yet unknown. The data originate from a study of T cells in Graves' hyperthyroidism and ophthalmopathy. V dropped 2 bases and J dropped 4 bases, with 8 bases sitting between them. This CDR3 spans 13 amino acids. The germline V gene has CDR1 SGHVS and CDR2 FQNEAQ. Study findings and constraints: Clonotypes that were expanded in thyroid above 0.001 mostly appeared in blood too. Ophthalmopathy, which appeared later, was predicted by the model a median 6.5 months before onset. Through a model of 13 V-J features, ophthalmopathy was separated from stable hyperthyroidism.

Regions amplified from RNA transcripts were the TCR beta CDR3 regions. The study used the HTBI primer set for a first-round RT-PCR of the TCR CDR3. TCRdb itself ran the multiplex PCR reads through MiXCR, one entry per CDR3 protein. The data show about 620,000 distinct CDR3 sequences, with around 15% seen just once and 3% to 4% held by the top ten. Out of approximately 10 ml of fresh peripheral blood came the PBMCs. Source material: blood. The receptor's source is a woman aged 25 to 45 with Graves' hyperthyroidism. This chain joins TRBV7-8 and TRBJ1-2; maybe TRBD1 (5 bases). CDR3 residues: CASSLRQFYGYTF. The CDR3 region has the DNA TGTGCCAGCAGCTTAAGACAGTTCTATGGCTACACCTTC.